The 21 T cell receptor beta chains below were found in one sample sequenced in a study of response to subunit inactivated influenza vaccine. TCRdb passed the RT-PCR reads through MiXCR, listing each CDR3 protein once. Of some 850,000 distinct CDR3 sequences listed, 15% to 20% are singletons. Sequenced here: PBMCs from blood, sampled 4 to 6 days after vaccination. Receptor source: a man aged 50 or older who received an inactivated influenza vaccine.

The genes are TRBV27 and TRBJ1-5, with a tentative D call TRBD1 (5 bases). Germline lookup yields CDR1 MNHEY and CDR2 SMNVEV (reference sequence). Trimming removed 1 base from V and 1 base from J, with 14 bases in between. The CDR3 has 17 amino acids. The CDR3: CASSLLTARLSNQPQHF. CDR3 in DNA: TGTGCCAGCAGTTTATTGACAGCCCGTCTGAGCAATCAGCCCCAGCATTTT.

This chain links TRBV28 with TRBJ2-6; 9 bases are shared with TRBD1. The V gene's germline CDR1 is MDHEN and CDR2 SYDVKM. V was clipped by 6 bases and J by 3 bases; unmatched bases: 12. This CDR3 is 18 amino acids long. CDR3 DNA sequence: TGTGCCAGCAGGGGGGCGGGACAGGGAAGGAGTGGGGCCAACGTCCTGACTTTC. Its translation: CASRGAGQGRSGANVLTF.

This clonotype has just a few counts. V and J are TRBV20-1 and TRBJ2-1, with 9 bases fitting TRBD2. V shed 5 bases and J 6 bases; nucleotides not matched to a gene: 8. CDR1 DFQATT and CDR2 SNEGSKA come from the germline V gene (reference sequence). CDR3 length equals 14 residues. The CDR3 coding sequence is TGCAGTGCTCCTCATAGCGGGAGCGGCAATGAGCAGTTCTTC. Translating it yields CSAPHSGSGNEQFF.

This clonotype was seen only a few times. V usage is TRBV20-1 and J usage is TRBJ2-2; 7 bases are a match to TRBD2. There are 14 residues in the CDR3. V was clipped by 6 bases and J by 2 bases; unmatched bases: 6. Germline V gene lookup returns CDR1 DFQATT and CDR2 SNEGSKA (reference sequence). The CDR3 coding sequence is TGCAGTGCGCCCGGGACTACAAACACCGGGGAGCTGTTTTTT. It is translated as CSAPGTTNTGELFF.

This clonotype was recorded once. Just one base apart from a much larger clone, this may be a read error. The chain combines TRBV6-2 or TRBV6-3 with TRBJ1-1; D is unresolved. The CDR3 extends over 14 amino acids. The V end was cut by 2 bases, the J end by 0 bases, with 7 bases between. Germline lookup yields CDR1 MNHEY and CDR2 SVGEGT. Here the CDR3 DNA reads TGTGCCAGCAGTTACGTGAGGATGAACACTGAAGCTTTCTTT. It yields the protein CASSYVRMNTEAFF.

The chain carries TRBV6-1 and TRBJ1-2, with TRBD1 matching over 7 bases. This CDR3 contains 13 residues. Germline V gene lookup returns CDR1 MNHNS and CDR2 SASEGT. The V gene end was trimmed by 8 bases and the J gene end by 2 bases; junction bases not matched to a gene: 5. The CDR3 loop reads CASRQGQNYGYTF. CDR3 in DNA: TGTGCCAGCCGGCAGGGACAGAACTATGGCTACACCTTC.

This clonotype has only a few counts. The chain recombines TRBV4-3 with TRBJ2-1; D unclear. V gave up 0 bases and J gave up 4 bases, with 7 bases separating them. Germline CDR1 reads LGHNA; CDR2 reads YSLEER. This CDR3 region has 14 residues. The CDR3 loop reads CASSQEAEYNEQFF. Written as DNA, the CDR3 is TGCGCCAGCAGCCAAGAGGCAGAATACAATGAGCAGTTCTTC.

V gene TRBV20-1 combines with J gene TRBJ2-7, with no clear D. This CDR3 has 17 amino acids. Per the germline V gene, CDR1 is DFQATT and CDR2 is SNEGSKA (reference sequence). Between the trimmed V and J ends, which lost 0 bases and 4 bases, there was a span of 22 bases. For the CDR3, the DNA is TGCAGTGCTAGAGATAAAGGCGCAGACCTACTCGCGTACGAGCAGTACTTC. Residues: CSARDKGADLLAYEQYF.

This clonotype was observed many times. The chain uses TRBV24-1 and TRBJ2-1; D possibly corresponds to TRBD2 (5 bases). V lost 6 bases to trimming and J lost 9 bases, with 20 bases between them. The germline V gene encodes CDR1 KGHDR and CDR2 SFDVKD. This CDR3 has 15 residues. The CDR3 coding sequence is TGTGCCACCAGTACCTTAGGGCTAGCCTCAGGTGAGCAGTTCTTC. This sequence encodes CATSTLGLASGEQFF.

This clonotype was recorded a few times. The chain carries TRBV20-1 and TRBJ2-7, with D perhaps matching TRBD1 or TRBD2 (6 bases each). Germline loops: CDR1 DFQATT, CDR2 SNEGSKA (reference sequence). V was trimmed by 3 bases and J by 5 bases, leaving 14 bases between them. This CDR3 region has 13 residues. The CDR3 is CSASGTRGHEQYF. The CDR3 DNA is TGCAGTGCTAGTGGTACCCGGGGGCACGAGCAGTACTTC.

This chain links TRBV2 with TRBJ2-2; D gene unclear. Germline CDR1 and CDR2: SNHLY and FYNNEI. The CDR3 totals 15 residues. Trimming took 1 base from V and 2 from J, leaving 8 bases between them. In nucleotides, the CDR3 is TGTGCCAGCAGTGAAGGGCCGATAAACACCGGGGAGCTGTTTTTT. It translates to CASSEGPINTGELFF. Looking up the rest from reference TRBV2 and TRBJ2-2 gives the full variable domain: EPEVTQTPSHQVTQMGQEVILRCVPISNHLYFYWYRQILGQKVEFLVSFYNNEISEKSEIFDDQFSVERPDGSNFTLKIRSTKLEDSAMYFCASSEGPINTGELFFGEGSRLTVL.

The chain recombines TRBV19 with TRBJ2-3; 8 bases fit TRBD2. Germline V gene data show CDR1 as LNHDA and CDR2 as SQIVND (reference sequence). CDR3 length: 14 residues. V gave up 2 bases and J gave up 6 bases; unmatched junction bases: 4. The CDR3 here is CASSITGGADTQYF. DNA of the CDR3: TGTGCCAGTAGTATAACGGGGGGGGCCGATACGCAGTATTTT.

This clonotype was counted between two and nine times. V and J are TRBV10-2 and TRBJ1-1, with TRBD1 matching over 7 bases. Germline V gene data show CDR1 as WSHSY and CDR2 as SAAADI. The CDR3 is 12 amino acids. V lost 3 bases to trimming and J lost 11 bases; unmatched junction nucleotides: 6. The CDR3: CASSDQDREAFF. CDR3 in DNA: TGCGCCAGCAGTGATCAAGACAGGGAGGCTTTCTTT.

With respect to this clonotype: Its ends do not fully match the called genes, so a read error is possible. V is TRBV9 and J is TRBJ2-3; D might be TRBD1 or TRBD2, each matching 5 bases. The length of the CDR3 is 16 residues. Germline CDR1 and CDR2: SGDLS and YYNGEE. CDR3 nucleotide sequence: TGTGCCAGCAGCGTAGATCTTGGGACCGGAACAGATACGCGGTATTTT. Translating gives CASSVDLGTGTDTRYF.

This clonotype has more than one count but fewer than ten. This chain uses TRBV11-2 with TRBJ2-3, with 13 nucleotides matching TRBD2. The CDR3 is made up of 21 amino acids. V lost 5 bases, J lost 0 bases, and 17 bases stayed unmatched. The germline gives CDR1 SGHAT, CDR2 FQNNGV. The CDR3 region is CASSLSGTSGIIGSSTDTQYF. In nucleotides, the CDR3 is TGTGCCAGCAGCCTTTCAGGGACTAGCGGGATAATTGGCAGTAGCACAGATACGCAGTATTTT.

This rearrangement joins TRBV11-1 to TRBJ2-6, with D unresolved. The germline gives CDR1 SGHAT, CDR2 FQDESV (reference sequence). V was cut by 6 bases and J by 0 bases, with 21 bases left in between. The CDR3 totals 19 residues. The CDR3 DNA reads TGTGCCAGCAGGACCGTCCCCCTCCCAAAGGGCTCTGGGGCCAACGTCCTGACTTTC. Its translation is CASRTVPLPKGSGANVLTF.

The J gene is TRBJ1-4, the V gene TRBV12-3 or TRBV12-4, with a possible D match to TRBD1 (6 bases). This CDR3 contains 14 residues. The V end lost 6 bases, the J end lost 7 bases, and 15 bases lay between the germline ends. CDR3 protein: CASRTTGRSEKLFF. CDR3 coding DNA: TGTGCCAGCAGAACGACAGGAAGGAGTGAAAAACTGTTTTTT.

This chain joins TRBV3-1 and TRBJ2-2; D not resolved. Germline V CDR1 and CDR2: LGHDT, YNNKEL (reference sequence). The CDR3 contains 15 residues. The V gene lost 4 bases and the J gene lost 1 base, with 10 bases spanning the gap. CDR3 coding DNA: TGTGCCAGCAGCCCACGGTCGCTGAACACCGGGGAGCTGTTTTTT. This gives the protein CASSPRSLNTGELFF. Full variable domain (outside the CDR3, taken from reference TRBV3-1 and TRBJ2-2): DTAVSQTPKYLVTQMGNDKSIKCEQNLGHDTMYWYKQDSKKFLKIMFSYNNKELIINETVPNRFSPKSPDKAHLNLHINSLELGDSAVYFCASSPRSLNTGELFFGEGSRLTVL.

The chain has TRBV25-1 and TRBJ2-7; tentatively, D is TRBD1 (5 bases). V shed 1 base and J shed 8 bases, with 6 bases lying between them. This CDR3 has 11 amino acids. Germline V lookup: CDR1 MGHDK, CDR2 SYGVNS. The CDR3: CASSESGQQYF. The DNA for the CDR3 is TGTGCCAGCAGTGAATCAGGGCAGCAGTACTTC.

CDR3 loop: CASSREGQRGQPQHF. DNA of the CDR3: TGTGCCAGCAGCCGGGAAGGACAGCGGGGCCAGCCCCAGCATTTT. The V and J genes are TRBV4-2 and TRBJ1-5; a possible D gene is TRBD1 (6 bases). V was pared by 4 bases and J by 7 bases, with 17 bases between. Germline-derived CDR1 and CDR2 are LGHNA and YNFKEQ. This CDR3 has 15 residues.

This clonotype was seen only a few times. The J gene is TRBJ2-1, the V gene TRBV11-2, with 8 nucleotides matching TRBD1. The CDR3 totals 17 residues. The germline V gene encodes CDR1 SGHAT and CDR2 FQNNGV. J lost 3 bases, V lost 1 base, and 8 bases had no gene match. CDR3 DNA sequence: TGTGCCAGCAGCTTAGGATTAGACAGGGGCAACTACAATGAGCAGTTCTTC. It specifies CASSLGLDRGNYNEQFF.